Each of the 31 T cell receptor beta chains below was sequenced from the same sample in a study of memory CD4+ T cells and cytomegalovirus serostatus. The sort gate was single viable CD3+CD4+CD8-CD45RO+ cells for memory CD4+ T cells. Using immunoSEQ multiplex PCR, the repertoire was profiled, and TCRdb retains in-frame clones only, with some absent. Of tens of thousands of clones in the sample, 70% to 80% are singletons; the top ten hold approximately 4.5%. Sequencing used memory CD4+ T cells from blood. The receptors come from an adult in good health and CMV-seropositive.

The chain recombines TRBV2 with TRBJ2-3; weak D call: TRBD2 (6 bases). V shed 4 bases and J shed 5 bases, with 16 bases lying between them. The CDR3 loop spans 15 amino acids. The germline CDR1 and CDR2 sequences are SNHLY and FYNNEI. In DNA form, the CDR3 reads TGTGCCAGCAGTGTGGCGGGAATGTCTGGAGATACGCAGTATTTT. It is translated as CASSVAGMSGDTQYF.

The chain carries TRBV5-4 and TRBJ1-4, with 7 positions matching TRBD1. The CDR3 has 16 residues. Trimming removed 4 bases from V and 8 bases from J; junction bases left unmatched: 14. Germline values: CDR1 SGHNT, CDR2 YYREEE (reference sequence). CDR3: CASSQTTGSGEEKLFF. The CDR3 DNA is TGTGCCAGCAGCCAAACGACAGGGTCTGGGGAAGAAAAACTGTTTTTT.

CDR3 DNA: TGTGCCAGCAGCTTAATGAAGGACTACGAGCAGTACTTC. Its protein product is CASSLMKDYEQYF. The chain combines TRBV7-2 with TRBJ2-7; D gene ambiguous. Looked up from germline, CDR1 is SGHTA and CDR2 is FQGNSA. With 2 bases removed from V and 3 bases from J, the gap between germline ends came to 8 bases. The CDR3 contains 13 residues.

The chain links TRBV19 to TRBJ1-1; D might be TRBD1 (5 bases). There are 12 residues in the CDR3. Trimming stripped 7 bases from V and 7 bases from J, with 13 bases between. Germline lookup yields CDR1 LNHDA and CDR2 SQIVND (reference sequence). CDR3 nucleotide sequence: TGTGCCAGTATTAAAGTTGGGGGTGAAGCTTTCTTT. Translated, it gives CASIKVGGEAFF.

The chain couples TRBV2 to TRBJ2-5, with D possibly being TRBD1 or TRBD2 (5 bases each). The CDR3 sequence is 15 residues long. Trimming took off 6 bases at V and 3 bases at J, with 17 bases between the two ends. The germline V gene encodes CDR1 SNHLY and CDR2 FYNNEI. This CDR3 reads CASRDGTATKETQYF. The CDR3 nucleotides read TGTGCCAGCAGGGACGGGACCGCCACTAAAGAGACCCAGTACTTC.

V is TRBV5-1 and J is TRBJ2-1; D may be TRBD2 (5 bases). Trimming took 4 bases from V and 10 from J, leaving 15 bases between them. CDR3 length equals 13 residues. From germline, CDR1 is SGHRS and CDR2 YFSETQ. The CDR3 spells CASSLGIRGEQFF. The CDR3 DNA reads as TGCGCCAGCAGCCTGGGAATTCGCGGGGAGCAGTTCTTC.

The chain uses TRBV11-2 and TRBJ1-5; D is uncertain. Trimming shortened V by 5 bases and J by 2 bases, and 13 bases separated the two germline ends. CDR3 length: 15 residues. Germline V gene sequence: CDR1 SGHAT, CDR2 FQNNGV. The CDR3 DNA is TGTGCCAGCAGCCCTTCCCCGGCCGGCAATCAGCCCCAGCATTTT. Translated: CASSPSPAGNQPQHF.

V gene TRBV5-1 combines with J gene TRBJ2-5; D may be TRBD1 (6 bases). The V gene's germline CDR1 is SGHRS and CDR2 YFSETQ. The CDR3 contains 14 residues. The V and J ends lost 0 bases and 1 base respectively, with 7 bases between them. CDR3 sequence reads: CASSLAGAQETQYF. As DNA, the CDR3 is TGCGCCAGCAGCTTGGCAGGGGCCCAAGAGACCCAGTACTTC. The whole variable domain, filled in from reference TRBV5-1 and TRBJ2-5, reads KAGVTQTPRYLIKTRGQQVTLSCSPISGHRSVSWYQQTPGQGLQFLFEYFSETQRNKGNFPGRFSGRQFSNSRSEMNVSTLELGDSALYLCASSLAGAQETQYFGPGTRLLVL.

The sample holds one count of this clone. The J gene is TRBJ1-1, the V gene TRBV6-4; D gene unclear. This CDR3 is 13 amino acids long. Looked up from germline, CDR1 is MRHNA and CDR2 is SNTAGT. V shed 5 bases and J shed 5 bases, with 12 bases lying between them. This CDR3 reads CASSQQPGTEAFF. The CDR3 nucleotides read TGTGCCAGCAGTCAACAACCGGGGACTGAAGCTTTCTTT.

The chain recombines TRBV29-1 with TRBJ2-3; 11 bases line up with TRBD2. Germline V CDR1 and CDR2: SQVTM, ANQGSEA. The ends lost 6 bases at V and 3 bases at J; junction bases unmatched: 17. The CDR3 length is 18 residues. The CDR3 coding sequence is TGCAGCGTCATGGCCCGAGCCACTAGCGGGGGTTTAACAGATACGCAGTATTTT. Translating it yields CSVMARATSGGLTDTQYF.

This chain links TRBV4-2 with TRBJ2-1; 8 positions match TRBD2. The junction had 9 bases not matched to a gene; V was cut back by 0 bases and J by 8 bases. Germline CDR1 reads LGHNA; CDR2 reads YNFKEQ. The CDR3 is 16 amino acids. In nucleotides, the CDR3 is TGTGCCAGCAGCCAAGAAGCGGGAGTGGGAAGCTATGAGCAGTTCTTC. This sequence encodes CASSQEAGVGSYEQFF.

The chain is built from TRBV28 and TRBJ2-1, with D possibly matching TRBD2 (6 bases). CDR1 MDHEN and CDR2 SYDVKM come from the germline V gene. The CDR3 has 14 amino acids. The V end was cut by 6 bases, the J end by 3 bases, with 12 bases between. Here the CDR3 reads CASSRERVYNEQFF. Written as DNA, the CDR3 is TGTGCCAGCAGCCGAGAGCGGGTCTACAATGAGCAGTTCTTC. The whole variable domain, filled in from reference TRBV28 and TRBJ2-1, reads DVKVTQSSRYLVKRTGEKVFLECVQDMDHENMFWYRQDPGLGLRLIYFSYDVKMKEKGDIPEGYSVSREKKERFSLILESASTNQTSMYLCASSRERVYNEQFFGPGTRLTVL.

The chain couples TRBV5-8 to TRBJ2-1; unclear D gene. Germline V gene data show CDR1 as SGHTS and CDR2 as YDEGEE. The V and J ends lost 0 bases and 0 bases respectively, with 10 bases between them. The CDR3 loop spans 16 amino acids. CDR3 sequence (DNA): TGTGCCAGCAGCTTGGGAGACTTAAGCTCCTACAATGAGCAGTTCTTC. It specifies CASSLGDLSSYNEQFF.

The genes are TRBV5-4 and TRBJ2-5; D is perhaps TRBD1 (7 bases). Germline loops: CDR1 SGHNT, CDR2 YYREEE (reference sequence). The ends were cut back, 3 bases at V and 5 bases at J, with 11 bases in the middle. The CDR3 has 13 residues. The CDR3 reads CASSWDSGETQYF. CDR3 DNA: TGTGCCAGCAGCTGGGACAGCGGGGAGACCCAGTACTTC.

The chain recombines TRBV30 with TRBJ2-7; 7 nucleotides line up with TRBD2. V shed 8 bases and J 2 bases; nucleotides not matched to a gene: 9. The germline gives CDR1 GTSNPN, CDR2 SVGIG (reference sequence). The CDR3 sequence is 13 residues long. CDR3 region: CARSGAGAYEQYF. The CDR3 DNA sequence: TGTGCCCGGTCGGGCGCGGGAGCCTACGAGCAGTACTTC. Drawing the rest from reference TRBV30 and TRBJ2-7, the complete variable domain is SQTIHQWPATLVQPVGSPLSLECTVEGTSNPNLYWYRQAAGRGLQLLFYSVGIGQISSEVPQNLSASRPQDRQFILSSKKLLLSDSGFYLCARSGAGAYEQYFGPGTRLTVT.

This chain uses TRBV18 with TRBJ1-5, with 8 bases fitting TRBD1. Germline V gives CDR1 KGHSH, CDR2 LQKENI. V lost 6 bases and J lost 4; bases outside the gene matches: 5. This CDR3 has 14 residues. DNA of the CDR3: TGTGCCAGCTCCGTCGGGACAGGTAATCAGCCCCAGCATTTT. It yields the protein CASSVGTGNQPQHF.

The chain carries TRBV2 and TRBJ1-2, with 7 bases identical to TRBD1. Germline assignment: CDR1 SNHLY and CDR2 FYNNEI. With 4 bases clipped from V and 6 bases from J, the junction kept 11 bases outside the gene matches. The CDR3 contains 15 residues. DNA of the CDR3: TGTGCCAGCAGTGTTCGGGGACAGTCCCTGCATGGCTACACCTTC. Translation gives CASSVRGQSLHGYTF.

This chain joins TRBV18 and TRBJ2-1; D not resolved. The ends were cut back, 4 bases at V and 4 bases at J, with 17 bases in the middle. This CDR3 contains 16 residues. The germline V gene encodes CDR1 KGHSH and CDR2 LQKENI. The CDR3 spells CASSLERPDGYNEQFF. CDR3 sequence (DNA): TGTGCCAGCTCACTAGAGCGACCCGACGGTTACAATGAGCAGTTCTTC.

This clone was detected only once. In nucleotides, the CDR3 is TGTGCCATCAGTGTTGGACTAGCGGGGGGAAATGTTCAACGCACAGATACGCAGTATTTT. It encodes CAISVGLAGGNVQRTDTQYF. This chain uses TRBV10-3 with TRBJ2-3; TRBD2 matches 14 bases. Germline loops: CDR1 ENHRY, CDR2 SYGVKD. V lost 4 bases to trimming and J lost 1 base; unmatched junction nucleotides: 13. The length of the CDR3 is 20 residues.

The genes are TRBV7-3 and TRBJ2-2; possible D gene TRBD2, 5 bases. The CDR3 is made up of 14 amino acids. V lost 4 bases and J 0 bases, leaving 6 bases between the germline ends. From germline, CDR1 is SGHTA and CDR2 FQGTGA. The CDR3 DNA is TGTGCCAGCAGCTCCGGGGCGAACACCGGGGAGCTGTTTTTT. Translation gives CASSSGANTGELFF.

The V gene is TRBV19, the J gene TRBJ1-1; D perhaps matches TRBD1 (5 bases). The germline V gene encodes CDR1 LNHDA and CDR2 SQIVND (reference sequence). Between the trimmed V and J ends, which lost 3 bases and 1 base, there was a span of 12 bases. The CDR3 extends over 15 amino acids. In DNA form, the CDR3 reads TGTGCCAGTAGTATTTGGGGCCGAGGGAACACTGAAGCTTTCTTT. This codes for CASSIWGRGNTEAFF.

The gene calls are TRBV28 and TRBJ1-2, with D unclear. Germline values: CDR1 MDHEN, CDR2 SYDVKM. The CDR3 runs 14 residues. Between the trimmed V and J ends, which lost 3 bases and 7 bases, there was a span of 15 bases. The CDR3 DNA sequence: TGTGCCAGCAGTTTTCCCGACGGGGTGGGTGGCTACACCTTC. It encodes CASSFPDGVGGYTF.

The rearrangement uses TRBV7-3 and TRBJ2-7; unclear D gene. The V gene lost 4 bases and the J gene lost 10 bases, with 14 bases spanning the gap. CDR1 and CDR2 (germline): SGHTA, FQGTGA. The CDR3 runs 12 residues. CDR3 amino acids: CASSSPAIRQYF. The CDR3 nucleotides read TGTGCCAGCAGCTCCCCCGCGATCCGTCAGTACTTC.

V is TRBV28 and J is TRBJ1-4; 8 bases map to TRBD1. Trimming at V came to 10 bases and at J to 7 bases, leaving 5 bases not matched to a gene. Germline values: CDR1 MDHEN, CDR2 SYDVKM. This CDR3 contains 12 residues. CDR3 protein: CAIKTGVEKLFF. The DNA of the CDR3 is TGTGCCATCAAGACAGGGGTTGAAAAACTGTTTTTT. Full variable domain (missing parts from reference TRBV28 and TRBJ1-4): DVKVTQSSRYLVKRTGEKVFLECVQDMDHENMFWYRQDPGLGLRLIYFSYDVKMKEKGDIPEGYSVSREKKERFSLILESASTNQTSMYLCAIKTGVEKLFFGSGTQLSVL.

This rearrangement joins TRBV10-2 to TRBJ1-1; D not certain. V lost 6 bases and J lost 1, with 9 bases in between. Germline values: CDR1 WSHSY, CDR2 SAAADI. The CDR3 length is 13 residues. CDR3 sequence reads: CASRGPSNTEAFF. Here the CDR3 DNA reads TGCGCCAGCAGAGGTCCTTCGAACACTGAAGCTTTCTTT.

A few counts support this clone. The V call is TRBV6-5, the J call TRBJ1-6; 8 bases agree with TRBD1. The CDR3 spans 12 residues. V lost 5 bases to trimming and J lost 14 bases; unmatched junction nucleotides: 5. The germline V gene has CDR1 MNHEY and CDR2 SVGAGI. CDR3 nucleotide sequence: TGTGCCAGCAGTCTGGACAGGGAAACCCTCCACTTT. Translating gives CASSLDRETLHF.

This chain joins TRBV6-6 and TRBJ1-2, with no clear D. CDR3 length equals 14 residues. Trimming stripped 2 bases from V and 4 bases from J, with 11 bases between. The V gene's germline CDR1 is MNHNY and CDR2 SVGAGI (reference sequence). This CDR3 reads CASSYKDMGYGYTF. As DNA, the CDR3 is TGTGCCAGCAGTTACAAGGATATGGGCTATGGCTACACCTTC.

The sample holds a few counts of this clone. Here the CDR3 reads CASSSKGTALYEQYF. In DNA, the CDR3 is TGTGCCAGCAGCTCAAAGGGGACGGCACTCTACGAGCAGTACTTC. The gene calls are TRBV11-1 and TRBJ2-7, with D perhaps TRBD1 or TRBD2 (5 bases each). Germline V gene data show CDR1 as SGHAT and CDR2 as FQDESV (reference sequence). This CDR3 is 15 amino acids long. Trimming left V 4 bases short and J 3 bases short, with 16 bases between. The variable domain in full, completed from reference TRBV11-1 and TRBJ2-7, reads EAEVAQSPRYKITEKSQAVAFWCDPISGHATLYWYRQILGQGPELLVQFQDESVVDDSQLPKDRFSAERLKGVDSTLKIQPAELGDSAMYLCASSSKGTALYEQYFGPGTRLTVT.

This clone has only a few counts. The chain recombines TRBV11-2 with TRBJ2-5, with a weak D call TRBD1 (6 bases). In germline, CDR1 is SGHAT, CDR2 FQNNGV. The CDR3 is made up of 15 amino acids. Trimming shortened V by 4 bases and J by 4 bases, and 16 bases separated the two germline ends. The CDR3: CASSSNRVVGETQYF. CDR3 DNA sequence: TGTGCCAGCAGCTCCAACAGGGTGGTGGGAGAGACCCAGTACTTC.

V gene TRBV7-9 combines with J gene TRBJ1-2; TRBD1 might be the D (5 bases). V was shortened by 3 bases and J by 6 bases, with 8 bases between the two germline ends. CDR1 and CDR2 (germline): SEHNR, FQNEAQ (reference sequence). The CDR3 covers 12 residues. CDR3 sequence reads: CASSFRGNGYTF. The CDR3, as DNA: TGTGCCAGCAGCTTCCGGGGGAATGGCTACACCTTC.

This clone was detected only once. J is TRBJ2-2 and V is TRBV29-1; TRBD1 is a possible D gene (6 bases). The CDR3 sequence is 14 residues long. Germline assignment: CDR1 SQVTM and CDR2 ANQGSEA. Trimming removed 5 bases from V and 1 base from J, with 11 bases in between. The CDR3 nucleotides read TGCAGCGTTCACCAGGGGTTGAACACCGGGGAGCTGTTTTTT. Translating gives CSVHQGLNTGELFF.